This T cell receptor beta chain was recovered during a study of blood T cell repertoires in COVID-19. Study-level information: Researchers got acute and convalescent COVID-19 samples from the United States, Italy and Spain.

Per the original data handling: Nucleated cell counts were estimated from reference gene primer amplification. The table came from immunoSEQ multiplex PCR; TCRdb's copy has only in-frame clones and leaves some out. V, J and clone size were drawn from that table, and D and trimming were deduced from the DNA. In the table there are 65,000 to 95,000 clones, around 78% of which are singletons. There are 17 residues in the CDR3. V was clipped by 1 base and J by 3 bases, with 16 bases between them. Germline V CDR1 and CDR2: MNHNS, SASEGT. Seattle's cohort entered during active infection and was followed longitudinally.

The V gene is TRBV6-1, the J gene TRBJ1-5; no clear D gene. This TCR derives from a man in his sixties with COVID-19, enrolled during active disease. Sequencing input: peripheral blood. CDR3 DNA: TGTGCCAGCAGTGAAGGGTCTTTGCAGGATCCCAATCAGCCCCAGCATTTT. This codes for CASSEGSLQDPNQPQHF.